This T cell receptor beta chain emerged from a study of blood T cells in healthy people across ages. Study results and limitations: Older individuals had lower TCR beta diversity per million T cells (the decline was roughly linear). Changes in expanded clonotypes were possibly confounded, as the CMV status of donors was unknown.

This CDR3 has 13 amino acids. Deletions cut 5 bases from V and 5 bases from J, with 12 bases between. A second 7 to 11 cycle PCR used barcoded and J-beta primers. TCRdb re-analysed the 5' RACE reads in MiXCR, keeping a single row per CDR3 protein. The data hold about 1.6 million distinct CDR3 sequences, with about 35% observed a single time. This clonotype was found many times. Its specificity is unknown. The sequencing sample was made of blood. This receptor was obtained from a woman under 40 in good health. The V gene is TRBV12-3 or TRBV12-4, the J gene TRBJ2-5; the D gene is possibly TRBD2 (5 bases). The CDR3 DNA is TGTGCCAGCAGTACGGACCGAGGGGAGACCCAGTACTTC. It encodes CASSTDRGETQYF.